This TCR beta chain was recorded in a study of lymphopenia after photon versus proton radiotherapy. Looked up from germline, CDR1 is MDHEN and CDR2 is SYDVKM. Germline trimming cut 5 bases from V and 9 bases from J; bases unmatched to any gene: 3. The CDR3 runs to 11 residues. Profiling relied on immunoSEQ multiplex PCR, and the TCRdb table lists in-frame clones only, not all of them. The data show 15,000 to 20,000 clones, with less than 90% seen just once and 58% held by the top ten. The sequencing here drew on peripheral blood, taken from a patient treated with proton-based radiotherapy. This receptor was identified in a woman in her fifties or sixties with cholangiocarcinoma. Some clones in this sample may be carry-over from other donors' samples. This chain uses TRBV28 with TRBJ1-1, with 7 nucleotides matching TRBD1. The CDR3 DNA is TGTGCCAGCAGTATACAGGGGAAAGCTTTCTTT. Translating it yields CASSIQGKAFF.